These T cell receptor beta chains were read from a single sample in a study of blood T cell repertoires in COVID-19. Profiling relied on immunoSEQ multiplex PCR, and the TCRdb table lists in-frame clones only, not all of them. This table holds 300,000 to 450,000 clones, more than 75% found once. Sequencing was carried out using PBMCs or T cells enriched from blood (not recorded which). The origin of the receptors is a woman younger than 35 who had recovered from COVID-19. Both conserved end residues are part of each CDR3. Each record gives: J gene, V gene, D gene, CDR3 protein. D genes are given only for firm matches.

TRBJ2-2,TRBV9,TRBD2,CASSPAGGATTGELFF
TRBJ2-7,TRBV5-1,.,CASRPQLNREVYEQYF
TRBJ1-5,TRBV6-1,.,CASSEARGGGQPQHF
TRBJ1-5,TRBV6-1,.,CASSEAYSNQPQHF
TRBJ2-7,TRBV12-3/TRBV12-4,.,CASSREREYF
TRBJ1-1,TRBV28,.,CASKGPGSNTEAFF
TRBJ2-2,TRBV6-1,TRBD1,CASSETGVGELFF
TRBJ2-3,TRBV4-3,.,CASSQLLVGVGTDTQYF
TRBJ1-1,TRBV5-1,.,CASSGGTEAFF
TRBJ1-2,TRBV30,.,CAWSYRQANYGYTF
TRBJ2-5,TRBV28,TRBD2,CASSFVGLLQETQYF
TRBJ1-3,TRBV4-1,.,CASSQDPRQGIGNTIYF
TRBJ1-5,TRBV9,.,CASSVGPGGVNQPQHF
TRBJ2-7,TRBV3-1/TRBV3-2,TRBD1,CASSRQGVQEQYF
TRBJ1-2,TRBV9,TRBD1,CASSYIRTGYYGYTF
TRBJ1-6,TRBV11-2,.,CASSPGVGAQDHF
TRBJ1-6,TRBV27,.,CASSFRRHTGNSPLHF
TRBJ1-1,TRBV30,.,CAWSVSILAGAFF
TRBJ1-1,TRBV6-2/TRBV6-3,TRBD1,CASSYGQGAPTEAFF
TRBJ1-3,TRBV7-2,.,CASSSHWAGNTIYF
TRBJ1-1,TRBV5-1,.,CASSDRNIAFF
TRBJ2-1,TRBV5-1,TRBD2,CASSGWGLAGQPNEQFF
TRBJ1-5,TRBV19,.,CASSRLQPQHF
TRBJ2-1,TRBV19,.,CASRTEPRGGEQFF
TRBJ2-3,TRBV20-1,TRBD2,CSASVGLARTDTQYF
TRBJ2-1,TRBV5-1,.,CASSRGWEQFF
TRBJ1-3,TRBV6-5,.,CASSSAAISSGNTIYF
TRBJ1-2,TRBV6-5,TRBD1,CASSPDRLGGYTF
TRBJ2-7,TRBV25-1,TRBD1,CASSRGQGPFYEQYF
TRBJ1-1,TRBV7-3,.,CASSQIRDTEAFF
TRBJ1-5,TRBV6-6,TRBD1,CASSRTGTGGRGGNQPQHF
TRBJ1-4,TRBV4-1,TRBD1,CASSQVPGQGGLSNEKLFF
TRBJ2-3,TRBV5-1,.,CASSVGHGMDTQYF
TRBJ2-3,TRBV19,TRBD2,CASSNRAGGPDTQYF
TRBJ1-1,TRBV11-3,.,CASSLGGEAFF